A selection of T cell receptor beta chains follows, all from one sample in a study of read filtering for tumor transcriptome and immune sequencing. TCRdb analysed the reads with MiXCR anew, one entry per CDR3 protein. The sample comprises 20,000 to 30,000 distinct CDR3 sequences, under 25% of which are singletons, and about 51% rests with the top ten. The material sequenced was a population of CD138-negative cells sorted from bone marrow. All receptors come from a donor aged 40 or older with multiple myeloma. CDR3s include the opening cysteine and the closing phenylalanine or tryptophan. A D gene is named only where the DNA matches it firmly. Clone size appears in some rows only: once, few, many, or a class for an expanded clone.

>-|TRBJ1-1|TRBV28|-
TGTGCCAGCACTTCACAACGGCACGAAGCTTTCTTT
CASTSQRHEAFF
>-|TRBJ1-4|TRBV5-1|-
TGCGCCAGCAGCTTCTCAGGGGCAACTAATGAAAAACTGTTTTTT
CASSFSGATNEKLFF
>many|TRBJ2-7|TRBV2|-
TGTGCCAGCAGAGCAAGTATGGGGTACGAGCAGTACTTC
CASRASMGYEQYF
>hyperexpanded|TRBJ2-1|TRBV7-9|-
TGTGCCAGCAGCTTAGGGGACCATGAGCAGTTCTTC
CASSLGDHEQFF
>medium-sized|TRBJ1-1|TRBV10-3|-
TGTGCCATCAGTCCGCAACAACAACCGGGACCGAAGAACACTGAAGCTTTCTTT
CAISPQQQPGPKNTEAFF
>medium-sized|TRBJ1-6|TRBV20-1|-
TGCAGCGCTTCTGGTTTTAATTCACCCCTCCACTTT
CSASGFNSPLHF
>-|TRBJ1-1|TRBV11-3|-
TGTGCCAGCAGCTTAGGTCGGGAGAACACTGAAGCTTTCTTT
CASSLGRENTEAFF
>many|TRBJ2-2|TRBV12-3/TRBV12-4|TRBD1
TGTGCCAGCAGTGTGGGACAGGGGGGGACCGGGGAGCTGTTTTTT
CASSVGQGGTGELFF
>many|TRBJ1-1|TRBV29-1|-
TGCAGCGTTCAAGGGGCGGTTAGACGGACTGAAGCTTTCTTT
CSVQGAVRRTEAFF
>many|TRBJ2-2|TRBV19|TRBD1
TGTGCCAGTGTAGGGACAGGGGGCAATAACGGGGAGCTGTTTTTT
CASVGTGGNNGELFF
>once|TRBJ2-6|TRBV4-1|-
TGCGCCAGCAGCCAAGACTGGCGGACAGCGCCTTTCTCTGGGGCCAACGTCCCGACTTTC
CASSQDWRTAPFSGANVPTF
>few|TRBJ1-1|TRBV5-1|-
TGCGCCAGCAGCCTATTACATCAGGGGCCCGGGAACACTGAAGCTTTCTTT
CASSLLHQGPGNTEAFF
>-|TRBJ2-5|TRBV5-6|-
TGTGCCAGCAGCTTGGTAGCAGGACGAGAGACCCAGTACTTC
CASSLVAGRETQYF
>few|TRBJ2-3|TRBV11-2|-
TGTGCCAGCAGCCGCGGAGGGGGGCTAACAGATACGCAGTATTTT
CASSRGGGLTDTQYF
>medium-sized|TRBJ2-1|TRBV2|TRBD2
TGTGCCAGCAGCAGGCGGGGGGGATTTGACAATGAGCAGTTCTTC
CASSRRGGFDNEQFF
>many|TRBJ2-2|TRBV5-6|-
TGTGCCAGCAGCTTGGGGCCTCGCAACACCGGGGAGCTGTTTTTT
CASSLGPRNTGELFF
>few|TRBJ1-6|TRBV19|-
TGTGCCAATAGGGCGGCAGGAAGACTAAAAAGCTCCTATAATTCACCCCTCCACTTT
CANRAAGRLKSSYNSPLHF
>many|TRBJ2-2|TRBV6-1|-
TGTGCCAGCAGTGAATTTTGGGAAATCGGGGAGCTGTTTTTT
CASSEFWEIGELFF
>many|TRBJ2-3|TRBV5-1|TRBD1
TGCGCCAGCAGCTCCGACAGGGGGCGGACAGATACGCAGTATTTT
CASSSDRGRTDTQYF
>many|TRBJ2-1|TRBV7-6|TRBD2
TGTGCCAGCAGCTTAGCATGGACTAGCGGTGGCGAGCAGTTCTTC
CASSLAWTSGGEQFF
>many|TRBJ1-6|TRBV28|TRBD1
TGTGCCAGCAGTTCGGACAGGGGTTATAATTCACCCCTCCACTTT
CASSSDRGYNSPLHF
>many|TRBJ1-1|TRBV14|-
TGTGCCAGCAGCCATGATACTAGCACTGAAGCTTTCTTT
CASSHDTSTEAFF
>many|TRBJ1-1|TRBV21-1|-
TGTGCCAGCAGCAAAACTGGACAGGGTGCTTTCTTT
CASSKTGQGAFF
>-|TRBJ2-1|TRBV6-2/TRBV6-3|-
TGTGCCAGCAGTCCCTACAATGAGCAGTTCTTC
CASSPYNEQFF
>-|TRBJ2-6|TRBV3-1|-
TGTGCCAGCAGCCTCGTAGGCGTCTCTGGGGCCAACGTCCTGACTTTC
CASSLVGVSGANVLTF
>few|TRBJ1-5|TRBV19|-
TGTGCCAGTAGTCATCCCCATCAGCCCCAGCATTTT
CASSHPHQPQHF
>few|TRBJ1-1|TRBV7-2|-
TGTGCCAGCAGCCGACACCTTCTGAACACTGAAGCTTTCTTT
CASSRHLLNTEAFF
>few|TRBJ1-5|TRBV12-3/TRBV12-4|-
TGTGCCAGCAGTCCAAGCGGTATGGGGAATCAGCCCCAGCATTTT
CASSPSGMGNQPQHF
>medium-sized|TRBJ2-1|TRBV27|-
TGTGCCAGCAGTTTGACGTACGGGAATGAGCAGTTCTTC
CASSLTYGNEQFF
>few|TRBJ2-3|TRBV20-1|TRBD2
TGCAGCTCAGGCCCGGGACTAGCGGGGGGTGACACAGATACGCAGTATTTT
CSSGPGLAGGDTDTQYF
>-|TRBJ1-5|TRBV6-5|-
TGTGCCAGCAGTAGGACAGCAGGGGCGGATCAGCCCCAGCATTTT
CASSRTAGADQPQHF
>-|TRBJ2-3|TRBV20-1|TRBD2
TGCAGTGCTACCCTAGCGGGGGGCTATTCTAGCACAGATACGCAGTATTTT
CSATLAGGYSSTDTQYF
>many|TRBJ1-1|TRBV2|-
TGTGCCAGCAGTGAGTGGGGCGGGACGGCTTACATGAACACTGAAGCTTTCTTT
CASSEWGGTAYMNTEAFF
>few|TRBJ1-5|TRBV28|TRBD1
TGTGCCAGCAGTCCCAGCCAGGGGGCTAATAGCAATCAGCCCCAGCATTTT
CASSPSQGANSNQPQHF
>-|TRBJ2-1|TRBV19|-
TGTGCTAGTATGGGTCTCACGAGCTCCTACAATGAGCAGTTCTTC
CASMGLTSSYNEQFF
>-|TRBJ2-1|TRBV4-1|TRBD1
TGCGCCAGCAGCGCTAGGGGGACAGGTTACAATGAGCGGTTCTTC
CASSARGTGYNERFF
>-|TRBJ2-7|TRBV4-2|-
TGTGCCAGCAGCCAACAACACGGCTCTGGGTACGAGCAGTACTTC
CASSQQHGSGYEQYF
>many|TRBJ2-7|TRBV20-1|TRBD2
TGCAGTGCTAGAGTGGCTAGCGGGACCTACGAGCAGTACTTC
CSARVASGTYEQYF
>few|TRBJ1-1|TRBV5-1|-
TGCGCCAGCAGCGGAGGCAGGGCGGGGACTGAAGCTTTCTTT
CASSGGRAGTEAFF
>few|TRBJ2-3|TRBV5-1|-
TGCGCCAGCAGTTCTCGACCAAGCACAGATACGCAGTATTTT
CASSSRPSTDTQYF
>many|TRBJ2-3|TRBV7-2|TRBD2
TGTGCCAGCAGTTCTAGCGGGGACACGCAGTATTTT
CASSSSGDTQYF
>-|TRBJ1-4|TRBV20-1|-
TGCAGTGTCAGTACTAGCGGTGATACTATTCCCTATTTT
CSVSTSGDTIPYF
>-|TRBJ1-1|TRBV19|-
TGTGCCAGTACCTCCCCGGGCAGCCCGAACACTGAAGCTTTCTTT
CASTSPGSPNTEAFF
>many|TRBJ1-4|TRBV29-1|TRBD1
TGCAGCGTTACAGGGGGAAATGAAAAACTGTTTTTT
CSVTGGNEKLFF
>many|TRBJ2-5|TRBV7-3|-
TGTGCCAGCAGCTTGGGTCGGGGTCTTAGTGAGACCCAGTACTTC
CASSLGRGLSETQYF
>many|TRBJ2-5|TRBV7-9|-
TGTGCCAGCAGCTTAGCCCGGGGCAGGGAGGAGACCCAGTACTTC
CASSLARGREETQYF
>many|TRBJ2-7|TRBV6-1|TRBD1
TGTGCCAGCAGTGACCCTAGGACAGGGTTTGGCTACGAGCAGTACTTC
CASSDPRTGFGYEQYF